One sample yielded the 27 T cell receptor beta chains listed below, sequenced in a study of T cell responses to AZD1222 COVID-19 vaccine (dated by TCRdb to the early 2020s). To prepare the library, the immunoSEQ multiplex PCR assay was applied. As stored in TCRdb, this immuneACCESS dataset retains in-frame rearrangements with V and J assigned. A fraction of the clones does not appear; measured against another copy, unresolved V genes explain less than half of the discrepancy, and the remainder lacks a known reason. This sample comprises about 81,000 clones, 75% to 90% of them detected only once. The ten largest account for roughly 3.2% of the sample. The meaning of the sample's time point label: about 28 days (+/-7) after the second vaccine dose. Sample: peripheral blood, taken 28 days after the second AZD1222 dose. All receptors derive from an adult who received the AZD1222 COVID-19 vaccine.

The chain carries TRBV28 and TRBJ2-7, with TRBD1 matching 7 bases. V dropped 2 bases and J dropped 7; count of bases not matched to a gene: 5. Germline CDR1 and CDR2: MDHEN and SYDVKM. The CDR3 runs to 13 residues. CDR3 DNA sequence: TGTGCCAGCAGTTTAATACAGGGGAGAGAGCAGTACTTC. It translates to CASSLIQGREQYF.

The chain has TRBV19 and TRBJ2-3; no clear D. The germline V gene has CDR1 LNHDA and CDR2 SQIVND (reference sequence). Trimming took 6 bases from V and 6 from J, leaving 7 bases between them. The CDR3 spans 11 residues. CDR3 region: CASSDRDTQYF. CDR3 bases: TGTGCCAGTAGCGATCGGGATACGCAGTATTTT.

In its sample, this clone was seen a few times. This chain uses TRBV20-1 with TRBJ1-2; no definite D call. This CDR3 is built from 11 residues. V gave up 3 bases and J gave up 0 bases, with 2 bases separating them. The germline gives CDR1 DFQATT, CDR2 SNEGSKA (reference sequence). The CDR3 protein is CSASPNYGYTF. CDR3 coding DNA: TGCAGTGCTAGTCCTAACTATGGCTACACCTTC.

The chain is built from TRBV29-1 and TRBJ2-7, with 8 nucleotides matching TRBD2. V lost 0 bases, J lost 0 bases, and 10 bases stayed unmatched. The germline gives CDR1 SQVTM, CDR2 ANQGSEA. This CDR3 region has 17 residues. The CDR3 DNA follows: TGCAGCGTTGAAGATCGGGGGAGCGGGAGATTCTCCTACGAGCAGTACTTC. The encoded protein is CSVEDRGSGRFSYEQYF.

The J gene is TRBJ2-1, the V gene TRBV27, with 13 bases aligning to TRBD2. The germline CDR1 and CDR2 sequences are MNHEY and SMNVEV (reference sequence). This CDR3 has 18 residues. Trimming took 5 bases from V and 8 from J; bases not matched to a gene: 15. CDR3 DNA: TGTGCCAGCAGTCAAGATACCGGGACTAGCGGGACGAGGGATGAGCAGTTCTTC. This encodes CASSQDTGTSGTRDEQFF.

The J gene is TRBJ1-4, the V gene TRBV5-1; D gene ambiguous. CDR1 is SGHRS and CDR2 is YFSETQ in the germline V gene. Trimming left V 0 bases short and J 11 bases short, with 8 bases between. The CDR3 runs to 12 residues. For the CDR3, the DNA is TGCGCCAGCAGCTTGGAGGCGAGGAAACTGTTTTTT. It yields the protein CASSLEARKLFF.

The chain joins TRBV10-2 to TRBJ1-5; D remains unclear. This CDR3 has 14 residues. The V and J ends lost 6 bases and 3 bases respectively, with 12 bases between them. Germline V gene sequence: CDR1 WSHSY, CDR2 SAAADI. The CDR3 reads CASRGGQSNQPQHF. The CDR3 DNA reads as TGCGCCAGCAGGGGAGGGCAGTCCAATCAGCCCCAGCATTTT.

The rearrangement joins TRBV6-4 to TRBJ2-1; TRBD2 aligns across 8 bases. The CDR3 spans 17 residues. Unmatched junction bases numbered 17, after V lost 6 bases and J lost 7 bases. Germline assignment: CDR1 MRHNA and CDR2 SNTAGT. CDR3 amino acids: CASSALIPGGFRNEQFF. The CDR3 coding sequence is TGTGCCAGCAGCGCCCTCATCCCGGGAGGGTTCCGGAATGAGCAGTTCTTC.

The chain's CDR3 is CATSRDRDSSNQPQHF. In nucleotides, the CDR3 is TGTGCCACCAGCAGAGACAGGGATTCGAGCAATCAGCCCCAGCATTTT. This chain links TRBV15 with TRBJ1-5, with a tentative D call TRBD1 (5 bases). The CDR3 has 16 residues. V was trimmed by 0 bases and J by 1 base, leaving 10 bases between them. CDR1 and CDR2 from the germline V gene are LNHNV and YYDKDF (reference sequence).

The gene calls are TRBV6-5 and TRBJ1-1; 11 positions agree with TRBD1. Germline V CDR1 and CDR2: MNHEY, SVGAGI. V lost 5 bases to trimming and J lost 8 bases; unmatched junction nucleotides: 7. CDR3 length: 14 amino acids. In DNA, the CDR3 is TGTGCCAGCAGTAAGGGGACAGGGGGTTCAGAAGCTTTCTTT. This translates into CASSKGTGGSEAFF.

This chain links TRBV4-3 with TRBJ1-2; the D is unclear. Trimming shortened V by 0 bases and J by 8 bases, and 16 bases separated the two germline ends. From germline, CDR1 is LGHNA and CDR2 YSLEER. The CDR3 extends over 15 amino acids. CDR3 bases: TGCGCCAGCAGCCAAGAAGCGCCAGGCCAGGAGGGCTACACCTTC. Translation gives CASSQEAPGQEGYTF.

The CDR3 DNA follows: TGTGCCACCAGCAGAGAATCGCCGGCGGCTAGCAATCAGCCCCAGCATTTT. This codes for CATSRESPAASNQPQHF. This chain uses TRBV15 with TRBJ1-5, with D unclear. The CDR3 consists of 17 residues. Between the trimmed V and J ends, which lost 0 bases and 0 bases, there was a span of 12 bases. Germline values: CDR1 LNHNV, CDR2 YYDKDF (reference sequence). Full variable domain (remainder filled in from reference TRBV15 and TRBJ1-5): DAMVIQNPRYQVTQFGKPVTLSCSQTLNHNVMYWYQQKSSQAPKLLFHYYDKDFNNEADTPDNFQSRRPNTSFCFLDIRSPGLGDTAMYLCATSRESPAASNQPQHFGDGTRLSIL.

The chain employs TRBV7-2 and TRBJ2-3; D may be TRBD2 (6 bases). The CDR3 runs 16 residues. In germline, CDR1 is SGHTA, CDR2 FQGNSA. Trimming left V 3 bases short and J 7 bases short, with 20 bases between. The CDR3 DNA reads as TGTGCCAGCAGCTTCCCAGCGGGTCCCTTCATGAATACGCAGTATTTT. This sequence encodes CASSFPAGPFMNTQYF.

The V call is TRBV18, the J call TRBJ2-2; D is unclear. V lost 5 bases, J lost 4 bases, and 11 bases lay in between. The CDR3 runs to 14 residues. Germline CDR1 KGHSH, CDR2 LQKENI. The CDR3 DNA is TGTGCCAGCTCATCCGACCAGGTCACCGGGGAGCTGTTTTTT. This codes for CASSSDQVTGELFF.

V usage is TRBV19 and J usage is TRBJ2-1; perhaps D is TRBD1 or TRBD2 (5 bases each). The V and J ends lost 6 bases and 4 bases respectively, with 16 bases between them. The CDR3 loop spans 15 amino acids. Looked up from germline, CDR1 is LNHDA and CDR2 is SQIVND (reference sequence). The CDR3 DNA follows: TGTGCCAGTAGCGGACTCCTCGGGGCTTACAATGAGCAGTTCTTC. This gives the protein CASSGLLGAYNEQFF.

The V gene is TRBV5-8, the J gene TRBJ1-6; TRBD1 might be the D (5 bases). Deletions cut 2 bases from V and 7 bases from J, with 10 bases between. Germline values: CDR1 SGHTS, CDR2 YDEGEE. This CDR3 is 14 amino acids long. CDR3: CASSFGQGNSPLHF. CDR3 nucleotide sequence: TGTGCCAGCAGCTTCGGCCAGGGCAATTCACCCCTCCACTTT.

The rearrangement joins TRBV5-1 to TRBJ1-3; D may be TRBD1 (5 bases). Per germline, CDR1 SGHRS and CDR2 YFSETQ. V was pared by 4 bases and J by 0 bases, with 11 bases between. The CDR3 is 15 amino acids. The CDR3 DNA reads as TGCGCCAGCAGCACCGCGGGGGGCTCTGGAAACACCATATATTTT. Residues: CASSTAGGSGNTIYF.

The chain carries TRBV10-3 and TRBJ1-2, with a weak D call TRBD1 (6 bases). This CDR3 has 13 amino acids. V dropped 3 bases and J dropped 5 bases, with 10 bases sitting between them. Germline CDR1 is ENHRY and CDR2 is SYGVKD. Written as DNA, the CDR3 is TGTGCCATCAGTGACCTACAGGGTTATGGCTACACCTTC. It codes for CAISDLQGYGYTF.

This sequence joins TRBV28 and TRBJ2-3; D is tentatively TRBD1 or TRBD2 (6 bases each). Germline V gives CDR1 MDHEN, CDR2 SYDVKM. The CDR3 loop spans 16 amino acids. V was clipped by 3 bases and J by 4 bases, with 17 bases between them. The CDR3 coding sequence is TGTGCCAGCAGTTTTCCTAGCGCACACAGGGCAGATACGCAGTATTTT. This codes for CASSFPSAHRADTQYF.

V gene TRBV28 combines with J gene TRBJ1-4; 8 nucleotides line up with TRBD1. Germline trimming cut 6 bases from V and 8 bases from J; bases unmatched to any gene: 8. CDR1 is MDHEN and CDR2 is SYDVKM in the germline V gene. This CDR3 contains 14 residues. Here the CDR3 reads CASSLDRGDEKLFF. DNA of the CDR3: TGTGCCAGCAGCCTTGACAGGGGTGACGAAAAACTGTTTTTT. The full variable domain, in which reference TRBV28 and TRBJ1-4 provide the parts outside the CDR3, is DVKVTQSSRYLVKRTGEKVFLECVQDMDHENMFWYRQDPGLGLRLIYFSYDVKMKEKGDIPEGYSVSREKKERFSLILESASTNQTSMYLCASSLDRGDEKLFFGSGTQLSVL.

The chain uses TRBV5-4 and TRBJ1-1, with D unresolved. CDR1 and CDR2 (germline): SGHNT, YYREEE (reference sequence). With 4 bases removed from V and 3 bases from J, the gap between germline ends came to 13 bases. CDR3 length: 14 amino acids. The CDR3 DNA sequence: TGTGCCAGCAGCATGCGTCCCCAGGACACTGAAGCTTTCTTT. It specifies CASSMRPQDTEAFF.

This clone was recorded once. The V gene is TRBV7-2, the J gene TRBJ1-1; D not resolved. This CDR3 comprises 12 residues. V lost 3 bases and J lost 6, with 8 bases in between. The V gene's germline CDR1 is SGHTA and CDR2 FQGNSA. The CDR3 coding sequence is TGTGCCAGCAGCTTCGGACTCTCTGAAGCTTTCTTT. It specifies CASSFGLSEAFF.

This clone appeared once. The chain employs TRBV6-1 and TRBJ1-3; D is unresolved. The V end was cut by 4 bases, the J end by 0 bases, with 13 bases between. The CDR3 consists of 16 residues. Germline assignment: CDR1 MNHNS and CDR2 SASEGT. This chain's CDR3 is CASSGGLRLSGNTIYF. The CDR3 bases are TGTGCCAGCAGTGGAGGGCTACGGCTCTCTGGAAACACCATATATTTT.

The chain couples TRBV11-2 to TRBJ2-7; tentatively, D is TRBD1 or TRBD2 (5 bases each). Per germline, CDR1 SGHAT and CDR2 FQNNGV. The CDR3 extends over 16 amino acids. V was trimmed by 0 bases and J by 0 bases, leaving 12 bases between them. CDR3 loop: CASSLDTGALSYEQYF. The CDR3 DNA reads TGTGCCAGCAGCTTAGACACCGGGGCCCTCTCCTACGAGCAGTACTTC.

V and J are TRBV7-2 and TRBJ1-3; the D gene is possibly TRBD1 (5 bases). This CDR3 spans 14 amino acids. Trimming took off 2 bases at V and 4 bases at J, with 9 bases between the two ends. Germline-derived CDR1 and CDR2 are SGHTA and FQGNSA. CDR3 in amino acids: CASSLLRGGNTIYF. In nucleotides, the CDR3 is TGTGCCAGCAGCTTACTACGGGGGGGAAACACCATATATTTT. The whole variable domain, filled in from reference TRBV7-2 and TRBJ1-3, reads GAGVSQSPSNKVTEKGKDVELRCDPISGHTALYWYRQSLGQGLEFLIYFQGNSAPDKSGLPSDRFSAERTGGSVSTLTIQRTQQEDSAVYLCASSLLRGGNTIYFGEGSWLTVV.

The rearrangement links TRBV28 to TRBJ1-2; D is uncertain. Trimming pared 4 bases from V and 7 bases from J, leaving 7 bases between. The CDR3 is 11 amino acids. Germline values: CDR1 MDHEN, CDR2 SYDVKM. The CDR3 loop reads CASSSTVGYTF. The CDR3 nucleotides are TGTGCCAGCAGTTCTACAGTTGGCTACACCTTC.

The chain employs TRBV15 and TRBJ2-5; 8 bases are shared with TRBD1. The trim removed 4 bases at V and 1 base at J, leaving 2 bases unmatched. The CDR3 consists of 14 residues. CDR1 is LNHNV, CDR2 YYDKDF, per germline (reference sequence). CDR3 sequence: CATSKDRGQETQYF. The CDR3 nucleotides read TGTGCCACCAGCAAAGACAGGGGCCAAGAGACCCAGTACTTC.